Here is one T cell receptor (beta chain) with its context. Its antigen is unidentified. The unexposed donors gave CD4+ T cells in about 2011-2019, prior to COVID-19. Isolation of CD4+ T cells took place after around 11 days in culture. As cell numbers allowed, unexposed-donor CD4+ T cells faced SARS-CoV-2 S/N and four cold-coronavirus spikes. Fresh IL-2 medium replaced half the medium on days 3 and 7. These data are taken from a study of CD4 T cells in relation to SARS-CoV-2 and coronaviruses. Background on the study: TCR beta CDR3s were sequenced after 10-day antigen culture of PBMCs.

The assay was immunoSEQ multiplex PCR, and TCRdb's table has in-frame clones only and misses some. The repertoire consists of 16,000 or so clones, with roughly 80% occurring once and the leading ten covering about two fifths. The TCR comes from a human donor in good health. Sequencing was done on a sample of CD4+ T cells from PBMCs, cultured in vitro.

The chain's CDR3 is CAWSVSTGGRAFF. CDR3 nucleotide sequence: TGTGCCTGGAGTGTATCGACGGGGGGGAGGGCTTTCTTT. This sequence joins TRBV30 and TRBJ1-1; weak D call: TRBD1 (5 bases). The CDR3 runs 13 residues. CDR1 is GTSNPN, CDR2 SVGIG, per germline (reference sequence). Trimming pared 0 bases from V and 11 bases from J, leaving 16 bases between.